This T cell receptor (beta chain) was identified in a study of cytomegalovirus exposure and HLA in healthy donors. PCR was performed using 60 Vbeta and 13 Jbeta primers. Repertoires were generated with immunoSEQ multiplex PCR, while TCRdb's copy carries only in-frame clones and drops some. The sample contains fewer than 150,000 clones, approximately 85% of which appear only once. V lost 3 bases, J lost 3 bases, and 10 bases lay in between. This CDR3 contains 13 residues. Germline V gives CDR1 SGHNT, CDR2 YYREEE (reference sequence). The V and J genes are TRBV5-4 and TRBJ2-7; possibly TRBD1 for D (6 bases). Material: PBMCs. The source of this sequence is a woman in her twenties or thirties in good health and CMV-seropositive. The DNA for the CDR3 is TGTGCCAGCAGCTCCGGACAGTTCTACGAGCAGTACTTC. This encodes CASSSGQFYEQYF.